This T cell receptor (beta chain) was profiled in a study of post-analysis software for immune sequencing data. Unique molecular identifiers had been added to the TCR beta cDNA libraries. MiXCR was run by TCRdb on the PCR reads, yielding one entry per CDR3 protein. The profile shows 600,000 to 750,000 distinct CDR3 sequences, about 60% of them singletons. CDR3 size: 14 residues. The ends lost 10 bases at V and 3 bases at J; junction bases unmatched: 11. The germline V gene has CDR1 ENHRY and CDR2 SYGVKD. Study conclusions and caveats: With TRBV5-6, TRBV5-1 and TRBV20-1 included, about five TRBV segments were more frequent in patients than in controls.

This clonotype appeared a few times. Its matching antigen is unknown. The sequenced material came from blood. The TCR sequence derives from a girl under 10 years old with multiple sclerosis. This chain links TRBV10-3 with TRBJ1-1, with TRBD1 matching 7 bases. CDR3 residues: CANRGGTEDTEAFF. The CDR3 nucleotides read TGTGCCAACAGAGGGGGGACAGAGGACACTGAAGCTTTCTTT.